These T cell receptor beta chains were read from a single sample in a study of shared clonotypes between healthy human individuals. The repertoire was sequenced with immunoSEQ multiplex PCR; TCRdb's copy has only in-frame clones and lacks some. The sample consists of around 2.1 million clones, approximately 94% of them appearing once. Sequencing was done on a sample of naive CD8+ T cells from PBMCs. The receptors were gathered from a man younger than 30 in good health. Some clones in this sample may be carry-over from other donors' samples. Both conserved end residues are part of each CDR3. D genes are given only for firm matches. Clone sizes are given selectively: once, few, many, or a class where the clone is expanded.

TRBV7-9	TRBD2	NA	TRBJ2-1	CASSPTSGSYNEQFF	TGTGCCAGCAGCCCCACTAGCGGTTCCTACAATGAGCAGTTCTTC
TRBV11-2	NA	NA	TRBJ2-7	CASSPVGVSFHEQYF	TGTGCCAGCAGCCCCGTGGGAGTATCGTTCCACGAGCAGTACTTC
TRBV6-5	TRBD1	NA	TRBJ1-4	CASRRTGGNEKLFF	TGTGCCAGCAGACGCACAGGGGGTAATGAAAAACTGTTTTTT
TRBV7-2	TRBD2	NA	TRBJ2-1	CASTRGLAVDEQFF	TGTGCCAGCACCCGGGGACTAGCGGTCGATGAGCAGTTCTTC
TRBV19	NA	NA	TRBJ2-1	CASSIGTVQYANEQFF	TGTGCCAGTAGTATAGGAACAGTGCAGTACGCGAATGAGCAGTTCTTC
TRBV18	NA	NA	TRBJ1-4	CASSPPRGNLRSAEKLFF	TGTGCCAGCTCACCACCGAGAGGCAATCTTCGATCAGCTGAAAAACTGTTTTTT
TRBV27	NA	NA	TRBJ2-2	CASSLRWDRNTGELFF	TGTGCCAGCAGTTTAAGGTGGGACCGGAACACCGGGGAGCTGTTTTTT
TRBV11-2	NA	NA	TRBJ2-5	CASSFLEETQYF	TGTGCCAGCAGCTTCCTGGAAGAGACCCAGTACTTC
TRBV14	NA	NA	TRBJ2-5	CASSQDWPSQETQYF	TGTGCCAGCAGCCAAGATTGGCCCAGCCAGGAGACCCAGTACTTC
TRBV4-1	TRBD2	NA	TRBJ2-1	CASSPLAGVFNEQFF	TGCGCCAGCAGCCCCCTAGCGGGAGTTTTCAATGAGCAGTTCTTC
TRBV19	NA	NA	TRBJ1-1	CASQPGSHTEAFF	TGTGCCAGCCAACCGGGGTCCCACACTGAAGCTTTCTTT
TRBV27	NA	NA	TRBJ1-1	CASSISQGYLNTEAFF	TGTGCCAGCAGCATTAGCCAGGGTTATTTGAACACTGAAGCTTTCTTT
TRBV6-5	TRBD1	once	TRBJ2-1	CASSYSGQSYNEQFF	TGTGCCAGCAGTTACTCGGGACAGAGTTACAATGAGCAGTTCTTC
TRBV18	TRBD1	NA	TRBJ1-1	CASRTGTGVNTEAFF	TGTGCCAGCCGTACCGGGACAGGGGTCAACACTGAAGCTTTCTTT
TRBV4-3	TRBD2	NA	TRBJ2-7	CASSQVREHYEQYF	TGCGCCAGCAGCCAAGTGCGGGAGCACTACGAGCAGTACTTC
TRBV27	TRBD1	NA	TRBJ2-7	CASSSEQGYTYEQYF	TGTGCCAGCAGCTCGGAACAGGGGTATACCTACGAGCAGTACTTC
TRBV14	NA	NA	TRBJ1-1	CASSQEGGFDTEAFF	TGTGCCAGCAGCCAAGAGGGGGGCTTTGACACTGAAGCTTTCTTT
TRBV27	TRBD1	NA	TRBJ1-1	CASSFRRDRGDTEAFF	TGTGCCAGCAGTTTCCGCCGGGACAGGGGCGACACTGAAGCTTTCTTT
TRBV6-1	NA	NA	TRBJ2-3	CASSEAPVITEDTDTQYF	TGTGCCAGCAGTGAAGCGCCGGTTATAACTGAGGACACAGATACGCAGTATTTT
TRBV4-1	TRBD1	few	TRBJ1-5	CASSQHRGQPQHF	TGCGCCAGCAGCCAGCACAGGGGCCAGCCCCAGCATTTT
TRBV28	TRBD1	NA	TRBJ1-5	CASSSDREGDQPQHF	TGTGCCAGCAGTTCCGACAGGGAGGGCGATCAGCCCCAGCATTTT
TRBV4-1	NA	NA	TRBJ2-1	CASSQRLGLAPYNEQFF	TGCGCCAGCAGCCAACGCTTGGGACTGGCCCCCTACAATGAGCAGTTCTTC
TRBV10-3	NA	NA	TRBJ1-1	CAISESGRGLGTEAFF	TGTGCCATCAGTGAGTCGGGCAGGGGTTTGGGCACTGAAGCTTTCTTT
TRBV6-5	NA	NA	TRBJ1-2	CASSLVDNVGHGYTF	TGTGCCAGCAGCTTAGTAGACAACGTTGGGCATGGCTACACCTTC
TRBV4-1	NA	NA	TRBJ2-1	CASSQVSSPGNEQFF	TGCGCCAGCAGCCAAGTTAGTAGCCCTGGCAATGAGCAGTTCTTC
TRBV6-1	NA	once	TRBJ1-2	CASSEVKRLGVDGYTF	TGTGCCAGCAGTGAAGTAAAGCGGTTGGGGGTTGATGGCTACACCTTC
TRBV27	TRBD1	NA	TRBJ2-3	CASSFGTGGKTDTQYF	TGTGCCAGCAGTTTCGGGACAGGGGGCAAAACAGATACGCAGTATTTT
TRBV6-5	TRBD2	NA	TRBJ2-7	CASRPGLGGGEQYF	TGTGCCAGCAGGCCGGGACTAGGTGGTGGCGAGCAGTACTTC
TRBV27	NA	NA	TRBJ2-4	CASSFNGGPHIQYF	TGTGCCAGCAGTTTTAACGGTGGGCCGCACATTCAGTACTTC
TRBV7-9	NA	NA	TRBJ1-4	CASSPISTAEKLFF	TGTGCCAGCAGCCCGATTTCGACAGCTGAAAAACTGTTTTTT
TRBV10-3	TRBD1	NA	TRBJ2-4	CAISVETGNIQYF	TGTGCCATCAGTGTTGAGACAGGGAACATTCAGTACTTC
TRBV27	NA	NA	TRBJ2-2	CASSWGTATGELFF	TGTGCCAGCAGTTGGGGAACGGCCACCGGGGAGCTGTTTTTT
TRBV27	NA	NA	TRBJ1-1	CASSGDGNTMNTEAFF	TGTGCCAGCAGTGGGGATGGGAATACTATGAACACTGAAGCTTTCTTT
TRBV27	NA	few	TRBJ2-2	CASSLTVFGTGELFF	TGTGCCAGCAGTTTAACGGTGTTCGGGACCGGGGAGCTGTTTTTT
TRBV5-1	TRBD1	NA	TRBJ1-4	CASSLNSGTGVSTNEKLFF	TGCGCCAGCAGCTTAAACTCCGGGACAGGGGTATCAACTAATGAAAAACTGTTTTTT
TRBV2	NA	once	TRBJ2-3	CASSVVQSDTQYF	TGTGCCAGCAGTGTGGTTCAATCGGATACGCAGTATTTT
TRBV11-2	NA	NA	TRBJ2-7	CASSLAGSYEQYF	TGTGCCAGCAGCTTAGCAGGATCCTACGAGCAGTACTTC
TRBV7-9	NA	NA	TRBJ2-6	CATDLAGANVLTF	TGTGCCACCGACTTGGCTGGGGCCAACGTCCTGACTTTC
TRBV19	NA	NA	TRBJ1-1	CASKGGAKNTEAFF	TGTGCCAGTAAGGGGGGGGCGAAGAACACTGAAGCTTTCTTT
TRBV9	TRBD1	NA	TRBJ1-2	CASSEGTGWEGYTF	TGTGCCAGCAGCGAGGGGACAGGGTGGGAAGGCTACACCTTC
TRBV28	NA	NA	TRBJ2-5	CASSLLGGMETQYF	TGTGCCAGCAGTTTATTAGGGGGAATGGAGACCCAGTACTTC